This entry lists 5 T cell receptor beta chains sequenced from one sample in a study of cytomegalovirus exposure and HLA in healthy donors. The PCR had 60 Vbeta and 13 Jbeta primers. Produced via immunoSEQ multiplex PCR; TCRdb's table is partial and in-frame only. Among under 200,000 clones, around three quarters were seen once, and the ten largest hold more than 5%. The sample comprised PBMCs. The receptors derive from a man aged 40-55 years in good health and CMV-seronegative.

This chain's CDR3 is CASSRQGGEHQPQHF. The CDR3, as DNA: TGTGCCAGCAGCCGACAGGGGGGGGAACATCAGCCCCAGCATTTT. The chain is built from TRBV7-2 and TRBJ1-5; 9 bases align to TRBD1. Germline V lookup: CDR1 SGHTA, CDR2 FQGNSA. The CDR3 runs to 15 residues. V shed 5 bases, J shed 5 bases, and the junction held 7 bases outside the gene matches.

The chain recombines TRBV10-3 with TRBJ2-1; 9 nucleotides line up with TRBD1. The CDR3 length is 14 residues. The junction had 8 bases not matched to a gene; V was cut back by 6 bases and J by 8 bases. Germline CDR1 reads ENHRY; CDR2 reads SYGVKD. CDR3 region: CAIRGTGKGDEQFF. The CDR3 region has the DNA TGTGCCATCAGGGGGACAGGGAAGGGAGATGAGCAGTTCTTC.

The CDR3 region has the DNA TGTGCCAGCAGCCCCGGCGGTAGCTACGAGCAGTACTTC. This gives the protein CASSPGGSYEQYF. The J gene is TRBJ2-7, the V gene TRBV5-6; D unclear. V lost 4 bases, J lost 3 bases, and 11 bases lay in between. The CDR3 contains 13 residues. Germline CDR1 reads SGHDT; CDR2 reads YYEEEE.

The CDR3 protein is CASSLSGSRIMPLHF. The CDR3 bases are TGTGCCAGCAGTTTATCTGGGAGCCGGATTATGCCCCTCCACTTT. The genes are TRBV27 and TRBJ1-6, with D unclear. V was trimmed by 0 bases and J by 13 bases, leaving 16 bases between them. The V gene's germline CDR1 is MNHEY and CDR2 SMNVEV (reference sequence). This CDR3 has 15 residues.

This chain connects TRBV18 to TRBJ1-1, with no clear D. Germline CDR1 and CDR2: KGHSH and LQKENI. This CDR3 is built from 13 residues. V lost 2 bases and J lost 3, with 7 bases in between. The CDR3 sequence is CASSPSVDTEAFF. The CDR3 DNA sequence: TGTGCCAGCTCACCATCGGTTGACACTGAAGCTTTCTTT. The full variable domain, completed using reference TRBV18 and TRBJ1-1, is NAGVMQNPRHLVRRRGQEARLRCSPMKGHSHVYWYRQLPEEGLKFMVYLQKENIIDESGMPKERFSAEFPKEGPSILRIQQVVRGDSAAYFCASSPSVDTEAFFGQGTRLTVV.